This TCR beta chain was identified during a study of shared clonotypes between healthy human individuals. CDR1 is SGHKS and CDR2 is YYEKEE in the germline V gene (reference sequence). Losses at the gene ends were 4 bases for V and 6 bases for J; bases not matched to a gene: 7. This CDR3 is built from 15 residues. Findings of the study overall: Enrolling few donors narrowed the genetic and exposure-history diversity that was represented. Large depth notwithstanding, sorted-subset sequencing proved incomplete by rarefaction.

Concerning this clone itself: Its antigen is not identified.

Cells designated naive CD8 were CD45RO-negative and were positively selected for CCR7, with terminally differentiated effector memory CD45RA+ cells excluded. Only Caucasian adults living in Nashville, Tennessee made up the donor group. This table comes from immunoSEQ multiplex PCR, and its TCRdb copy is limited to in-frame clones, with some not included. The data hold about 1,800,000 clones, with approximately 94% observed a single time. The rearrangement uses TRBV5-5 and TRBJ2-3; 11 positions match TRBD1. The sequenced material came from naive CD8+ T cells sorted from blood. The source of this sequence is a man aged 18 to 29 in good health. The CDR3 protein is CASSLGTGGRDTQYF. The DNA of the CDR3 is TGTGCCAGCAGCCTCGGGACAGGGGGTCGTGATACGCAGTATTTT.